These 28 T cell receptor beta chains were sequenced from one sample in a study of vaccination effects on CD4 cells after COVID-19. After expansion with viral peptide pools in the ViraFEST assay, antigen-specific CD4+ T cells were sequenced. Culturing for about 9 days preceded CD4+ T cell isolation. Previously uninfected by SARS-CoV-2, the vaccine recipients also showed negative nucleocapsid antibodies. Here immunoSEQ multiplex PCR was the method, and the copy in TCRdb shows in-frame clones only, minus some. The sample yields under 45,000 clones, roughly 82% seen once. The antigens these receptors bind are not known. Here the sequenced sample was CD4+ T cells from PBMCs cultured with HCoV-NL63 spike peptides, taken before COVID-19 vaccination. The receptors derive from a human donor who received a COVID-19 vaccine.

The chain uses TRBV9 and TRBJ2-1; the match to TRBD2 covers 14 bases. Germline V lookup: CDR1 SGDLS, CDR2 YYNGEE. The CDR3 totals 19 residues. J gave up 1 base and V 4 bases, and 10 bases lay outside the gene matches. Here the CDR3 DNA reads TGTGCCAGCAGCCCCCGGGGACTAGCGGGGGCCGGATCCTACAATGAGCAGTTCTTC. Protein: CASSPRGLAGAGSYNEQFF.

The rearrangement links TRBV5-1 to TRBJ1-1; D is possibly TRBD1 (5 bases). V lost 7 bases, J lost 1 base, and 17 bases lay in between. Per germline, CDR1 SGHRS and CDR2 YFSETQ. This CDR3 region has 15 residues. CDR3 amino acids: CASGAERTRNTEAFF. The DNA for the CDR3 is TGCGCCAGCGGAGCGGAGCGGACACGGAACACTGAAGCTTTCTTT.

V is TRBV5-1 and J is TRBJ2-7, with TRBD1 matching 10 bases. CDR1 is SGHRS, CDR2 YFSETQ, per germline. V lost 3 bases to trimming and J lost 6 bases; unmatched junction nucleotides: 0. CDR3 length equals 12 residues. CDR3 bases: TGCGCCAGCAGCTGGGACAGGGGCGAGCAGTACGTC. This gives the protein CASSWDRGEQYV.

The chain has TRBV10-2 and TRBJ2-5; possibly TRBD1 for D (6 bases). The V end lost 4 bases, the J end lost 5 bases, and 14 bases lay between the germline ends. Per germline, CDR1 WSHSY and CDR2 SAAADI. The CDR3 has 14 amino acids. The CDR3 DNA follows: TGCGCCAGCAGTGCGGCCAGGGGAAGGGAGACCCAGTACTTC. It specifies CASSAARGRETQYF.

This clone has only a few counts. This chain connects TRBV21-1 to TRBJ1-2. TRBV21-1 is a pseudogene locus. The CDR3 is 11 residues long. CDR3 nucleotides: TGTGCCGCCGGGCCAAAAGGTGGCTACACCTTC. It specifies CAAGPKGGYTF.

CDR3 protein: CASRLDSSGANVLTF. CDR3 nucleotides: TGTGCCAGCAGGTTAGACAGTTCTGGGGCCAACGTCCTGACTTTC. The chain uses TRBV6-5 and TRBJ2-6, with D perhaps matching TRBD1 (5 bases). The CDR3 covers 15 residues. V lost 6 bases and J 1 base, leaving 10 bases between the germline ends. Per the germline V gene, CDR1 is MNHEY and CDR2 is SVGAGI.

The rearrangement uses TRBV5-1 and TRBJ2-2; D is unresolved. V lost 1 base and J 3 bases, leaving 13 bases between the germline ends. The CDR3 loop spans 16 amino acids. Germline V gives CDR1 SGHRS, CDR2 YFSETQ. The chain's CDR3 is CASSLFGFRDTGELFF. CDR3 bases: TGCGCCAGCAGCTTGTTTGGTTTCCGAGACACCGGGGAGCTGTTTTTT.

The CDR3 protein is CASSIGAESWELFF. CDR3 nucleotides: TGTGCCAGTAGTATAGGAGCTGAGTCCTGGGAGCTGTTTTTT. The chain links TRBV19 to TRBJ2-2; D uncertain. The V gene's germline CDR1 is LNHDA and CDR2 SQIVND (reference sequence). This CDR3 has 14 amino acids. With 1 base removed from V and 9 bases from J, the gap between germline ends came to 12 bases.

This clone was observed a handful of times. The chain combines TRBV5-1 with TRBJ1-2; a possible D gene is TRBD1 (5 bases). The CDR3 extends over 15 amino acids. The V end was cut by 4 bases, the J end by 2 bases, with 15 bases between. CDR1 and CDR2 (germline): SGHRS, YFSETQ. CDR3 amino acids: CASSATGPMNYGYTF. The CDR3 DNA reads TGCGCCAGCAGCGCCACGGGACCTATGAACTATGGCTACACCTTC.

This chain uses TRBV5-1 with TRBJ2-5; D gene uncertain. Germline V CDR1 and CDR2: SGHRS, YFSETQ. The CDR3 totals 13 residues. Between the trimmed V and J ends, which lost 4 bases and 5 bases, there was a span of 12 bases. CDR3 sequence reads: CASSPGLGETQYF. The CDR3 DNA follows: TGCGCCAGCAGCCCGGGCCTTGGGGAGACCCAGTACTTC.

This clone was picked up one time. V is TRBV6-1 and J is TRBJ1-6; D is unresolved. The CDR3 is 17 amino acids. V was pared by 2 bases and J by 8 bases, with 19 bases between. Germline loops: CDR1 MNHNS, CDR2 SASEGT. The CDR3 loop is CASSENSFSRSDSPLHF. The CDR3 DNA follows: TGTGCCAGCAGTGAAAATAGCTTTTCGCGGTCGGATTCACCCCTCCACTTT.

The chain combines TRBV6-5 with TRBJ1-1; D gene unclear. V was shortened by 0 bases and J by 4 bases, with 9 bases between the two germline ends. The CDR3 sequence is 14 residues long. The germline V gene encodes CDR1 MNHEY and CDR2 SVGAGI. The CDR3 loop reads CASSYSESGTEAFF. The CDR3 DNA reads as TGTGCCAGCAGTTACTCGGAGTCGGGCACTGAAGCTTTCTTT.

This rearrangement joins TRBV10-2 to TRBJ2-6; 7 bases map to TRBD2. This CDR3 has 17 amino acids. Trimming cost V 5 bases and J 4 bases; bases outside gene matches: 11. Germline values: CDR1 WSHSY, CDR2 SAAADI. CDR3 DNA: TGCGCCAGCAGTTATGGGGGGGGTAGCCGCGGGGCCAACGTCCTGACTTTC. The encoded protein is CASSYGGGSRGANVLTF.

V and J are TRBV6-2 or TRBV6-3 and TRBJ2-2, with D possibly matching TRBD1 (6 bases). In germline, CDR1 is MNHEY, CDR2 SVGEGT. This CDR3 comprises 15 residues. Trimming removed 5 bases at V and 0 bases at J, with 10 bases between. CDR3 residues: CASSDRTSNTGELFF. The DNA for the CDR3 is TGTGCCAGCAGTGACAGGACCTCGAACACCGGGGAGCTGTTTTTT.

In its sample, this clone was seen a few times. The chain links TRBV12-3 or TRBV12-4 to TRBJ1-1; D is ambiguous. This CDR3 has 13 residues. V shed 6 bases and J shed 0 bases, with 8 bases lying between them. The CDR3 sequence is CASSPGMNTEAFF. CDR3 DNA: TGTGCCAGCAGCCCGGGGATGAACACTGAAGCTTTCTTT.

This chain connects TRBV3-1 (or the pseudogene TRBV3-2) to TRBJ2-5; 8 nucleotides agree with TRBD2. V dropped 4 bases and J dropped 4; count of bases not matched to a gene: 8. The germline CDR1 and CDR2 sequences are LGHDT and YNNKEL (reference sequence). The CDR3 runs 15 residues. The CDR3 region is CASSRPRGGRETQYF. CDR3 bases: TGTGCCAGCAGCCGACCCCGGGGGGGCAGAGAGACCCAGTACTTC.

This clone was found a few times. This rearrangement joins TRBV3-1 (or the pseudogene TRBV3-2) to TRBJ2-1; D gene ambiguous. The CDR3 loop spans 13 amino acids. Trimming pared 2 bases from V and 9 bases from J, leaving 11 bases between. Germline-derived CDR1 and CDR2 are LGHDT and YNNKEL (reference sequence). CDR3 protein: CASSQMLTSEQFF. Here the CDR3 DNA reads TGTGCCAGCAGCCAAATGTTAACCAGTGAGCAGTTCTTC.

The chain combines TRBV5-1 with TRBJ2-5; 9 bases map to TRBD2. Trimming at V came to 0 bases and at J to 2 bases, leaving 5 bases not matched to a gene. In germline, CDR1 is SGHRS, CDR2 YFSETQ. The CDR3 covers 16 residues. The CDR3 is CASSLGSSGGQETQYF. The CDR3 DNA reads as TGCGCCAGCAGCTTGGGATCGAGCGGGGGGCAAGAGACCCAGTACTTC.

V is TRBV7-9 and J is TRBJ2-5, with 8 bases lining up with TRBD2. Germline values: CDR1 SEHNR, CDR2 FQNEAQ (reference sequence). This CDR3 contains 14 residues. V shed 5 bases, J shed 4 bases, and the junction held 6 bases outside the gene matches. The CDR3 DNA reads as TGTGCCAGCAGCCCCTCGAGCGGGGGAGAGACCCAGTACTTC. Encoded protein: CASSPSSGGETQYF.

The CDR3 reads CASSGDSNTEAFF. CDR3 bases: TGTGCCAGCAGTGGCGACAGTAACACTGAAGCTTTCTTT. The rearrangement uses TRBV2 and TRBJ1-1; TRBD1 is a possible D gene (5 bases). The CDR3 totals 13 residues. V shed 4 bases and J shed 2 bases, with 8 bases lying between them. Germline V lookup: CDR1 SNHLY, CDR2 FYNNEI.

The sample holds a few counts of this clone. The V gene is TRBV2, the J gene TRBJ1-4; 7 bases match TRBD1. Germline lookup yields CDR1 SNHLY and CDR2 FYNNEI. V lost 6 bases and J lost 8; bases outside the gene matches: 6. The CDR3 loop spans 13 amino acids. The CDR3 reads CASRDRVGEKLFF. DNA for the CDR3: TGTGCCAGCAGAGACAGGGTGGGGGAAAAACTGTTTTTT.

The CDR3 DNA is TGTGCCAGCAGCGGGACAGGGCTTCAGCCCCAGCATTTT. Translated: CASSGTGLQPQHF. This chain joins TRBV27 and TRBJ1-5; 9 bases line up with TRBD1. This CDR3 is 13 amino acids long. Germline V gene sequence: CDR1 MNHEY, CDR2 SMNVEV (reference sequence). After removal of 6 bases from V and 6 bases from J, the junction contained 3 bases not matched to a gene.

CDR3 nucleotides: TGTGCCATCAGTGAGGGTCTAGCGGGGGGCGATGCGACCCAGTACTTC. It is translated as CAISEGLAGGDATQYF. The V and J genes are TRBV10-3 and TRBJ2-5; 11 nucleotides match TRBD2. The trim removed 2 bases at V and 7 bases at J, leaving 9 bases unmatched. CDR1 is ENHRY, CDR2 SYGVKD, per germline. There are 16 residues in the CDR3.

The rearrangement links TRBV7-2 to TRBJ1-3; no clear D. Germline values: CDR1 SGHTA, CDR2 FQGNSA. V lost 5 bases to trimming and J lost 2 bases, with 10 bases between them. The CDR3 is 14 residues long. The CDR3 bases are TGTGCCAGCAGCGGCGGCGCGGCTGGAAACACCATATATTTT. Amino acid sequence: CASSGGAAGNTIYF.

This clone has just a few counts. The chain has TRBV5-1 and TRBJ1-2, with D possibly being TRBD1 (5 bases). V lost 1 base, J lost 4 bases, and 11 bases lay in between. The CDR3 has 14 amino acids. Germline CDR1 reads SGHRS; CDR2 reads YFSETQ. The CDR3 nucleotides are TGCGCCAGCAGCTTGACCGCGGGGGGCTATGGCTACACCTTC. It yields the protein CASSLTAGGYGYTF.

J is TRBJ2-1 and V is TRBV18; 11 bases are a match to TRBD1. Unmatched junction bases numbered 12, after V lost 3 bases and J lost 5 bases. CDR1 and CDR2 from the germline V gene are KGHSH and LQKENI. The CDR3 covers 18 residues. Here the CDR3 reads CASSPRWKGQGENNEQFF. The DNA for the CDR3 is TGTGCCAGCTCACCCAGGTGGAAGGGACAGGGGGAAAACAATGAGCAGTTCTTC.

The chain links TRBV19 to TRBJ2-1; perhaps TRBD1 as D (5 bases). Germline V lookup: CDR1 LNHDA, CDR2 SQIVND (reference sequence). Trimming removed 1 base from V and 8 bases from J, with 21 bases in between. The CDR3 contains 17 residues. The CDR3 DNA reads as TGTGCCAGTAGTATAGTAAGGGGCTCAGTCGGTCGGGATGAGCAGTTCTTC. Translation: CASSIVRGSVGRDEQFF.

This chain joins TRBV6-2 or TRBV6-3 and TRBJ1-4, with D maybe TRBD1 (6 bases). The germline V gene encodes CDR1 MNHEY and CDR2 SVGEGT. The CDR3 contains 15 residues. With 5 bases removed from V and 5 bases from J, the gap between germline ends came to 15 bases. Here the CDR3 reads CASSRTGTHNEKLFF. CDR3 nucleotide sequence: TGTGCCAGCAGTCGGACCGGGACACACAATGAAAAACTGTTTTTT.